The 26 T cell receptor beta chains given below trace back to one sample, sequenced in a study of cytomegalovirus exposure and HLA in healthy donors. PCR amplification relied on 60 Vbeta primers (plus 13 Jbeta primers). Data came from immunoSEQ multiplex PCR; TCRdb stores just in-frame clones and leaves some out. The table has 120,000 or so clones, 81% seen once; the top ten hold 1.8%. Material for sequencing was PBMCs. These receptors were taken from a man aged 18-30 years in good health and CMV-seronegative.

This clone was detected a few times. Written as DNA, the CDR3 is TGTGCCAGCAGCTCCCCGGCCCAAGGGACTACGAAGCAGTACTTC. Amino acids: CASSSPAQGTTKQYF. V is TRBV5-5 and J is TRBJ2-7, with 7 bases identical to TRBD2. J lost 8 bases, V lost 3 bases, and 14 bases had no gene match. CDR3 length: 15 amino acids. Germline lookup yields CDR1 SGHKS and CDR2 YYEKEE (reference sequence).

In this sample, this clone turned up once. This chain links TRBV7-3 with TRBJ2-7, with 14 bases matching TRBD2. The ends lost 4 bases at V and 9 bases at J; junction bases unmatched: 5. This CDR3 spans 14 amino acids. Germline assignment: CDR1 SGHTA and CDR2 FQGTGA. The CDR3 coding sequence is TGTGCCAGCAGCTCCGGACTAGCGGGGGGAGGGCAGTACTTC. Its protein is CASSSGLAGGGQYF.

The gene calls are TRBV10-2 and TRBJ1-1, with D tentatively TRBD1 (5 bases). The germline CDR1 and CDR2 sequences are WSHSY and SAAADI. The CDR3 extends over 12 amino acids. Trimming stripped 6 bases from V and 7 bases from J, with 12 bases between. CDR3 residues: CASRRPGDEAFF. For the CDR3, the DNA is TGCGCCAGCAGGAGACCGGGGGATGAAGCTTTCTTT.

The CDR3 here is CATADRFGLAGGETQYF. In DNA, the CDR3 is TGTGCCACCGCCGACAGGTTTGGACTAGCGGGGGGAGAGACCCAGTACTTC. J is TRBJ2-5 and V is TRBV7-8; 14 bases map to TRBD2. V gave up 10 bases and J gave up 4 bases; unmatched junction bases: 14. The CDR3 has 17 amino acids. Germline V gene data show CDR1 as SGHVS and CDR2 as FQNEAQ.

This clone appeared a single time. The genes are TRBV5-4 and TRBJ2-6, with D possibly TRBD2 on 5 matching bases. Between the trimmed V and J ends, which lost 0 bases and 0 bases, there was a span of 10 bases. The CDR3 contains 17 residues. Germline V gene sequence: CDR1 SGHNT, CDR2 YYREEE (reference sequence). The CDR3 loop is CASSLAGLNSGANVLTF. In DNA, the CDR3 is TGTGCCAGCAGCTTGGCCGGACTGAACTCTGGGGCCAACGTCCTGACTTTC.

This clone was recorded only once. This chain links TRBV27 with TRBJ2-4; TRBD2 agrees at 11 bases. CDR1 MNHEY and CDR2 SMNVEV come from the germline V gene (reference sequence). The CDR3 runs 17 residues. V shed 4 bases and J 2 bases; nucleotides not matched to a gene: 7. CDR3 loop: CASSSLAGGTSKNIQYF. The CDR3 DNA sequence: TGTGCCAGCAGTTCGCTAGCGGGGGGAACGTCCAAAAACATTCAGTACTTC.

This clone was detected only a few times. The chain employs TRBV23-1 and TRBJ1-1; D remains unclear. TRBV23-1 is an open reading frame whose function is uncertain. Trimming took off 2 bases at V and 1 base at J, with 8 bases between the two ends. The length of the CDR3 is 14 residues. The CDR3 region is CASSQSWPNTEAFF. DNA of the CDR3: TGCGCCAGCAGTCAAAGTTGGCCGAACACTGAAGCTTTCTTT.

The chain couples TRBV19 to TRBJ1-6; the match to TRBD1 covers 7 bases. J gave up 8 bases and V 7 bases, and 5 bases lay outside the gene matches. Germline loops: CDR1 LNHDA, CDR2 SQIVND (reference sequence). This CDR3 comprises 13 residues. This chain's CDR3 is CASTYRGDSPLHF. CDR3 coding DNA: TGTGCCAGTACGTACAGGGGAGATTCACCCCTCCACTTT.

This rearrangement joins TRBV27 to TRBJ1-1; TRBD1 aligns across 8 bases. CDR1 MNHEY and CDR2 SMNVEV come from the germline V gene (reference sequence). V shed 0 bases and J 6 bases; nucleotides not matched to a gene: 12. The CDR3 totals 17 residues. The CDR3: CASSLSGTGVYRSEAFF. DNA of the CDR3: TGTGCCAGCAGTTTATCGGGGACAGGAGTTTATCGCTCTGAAGCTTTCTTT.

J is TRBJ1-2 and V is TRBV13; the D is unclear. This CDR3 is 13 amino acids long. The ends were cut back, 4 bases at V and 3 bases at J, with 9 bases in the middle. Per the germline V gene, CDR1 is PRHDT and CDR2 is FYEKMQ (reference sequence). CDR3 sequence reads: CASSSYSHYGYTF. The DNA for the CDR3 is TGTGCCAGCAGCTCATACAGTCACTATGGCTACACCTTC.

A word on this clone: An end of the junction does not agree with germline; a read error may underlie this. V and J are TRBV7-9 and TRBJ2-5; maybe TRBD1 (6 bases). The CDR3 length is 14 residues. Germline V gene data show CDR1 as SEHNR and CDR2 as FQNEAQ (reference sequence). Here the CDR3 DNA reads TGTTCCAGCAGCTCCGACAGGACACAAGAGACCCAGTACTTC. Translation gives CSSSSDRTQETQYF.

CDR3 nucleotides: TGCGCCAGCAGCCCTGGGGGGGCGGCGAGGGGTTCACCCCTCCACTTT. Translating it yields CASSPGGAARGSPLHF. V usage is TRBV4-3 and J usage is TRBJ1-6, with D perhaps matching TRBD1 (6 bases). The length of the CDR3 is 16 residues. In germline, CDR1 is LGHNA, CDR2 YSLEER. The V end was cut by 4 bases, the J end by 9 bases, with 19 bases between.

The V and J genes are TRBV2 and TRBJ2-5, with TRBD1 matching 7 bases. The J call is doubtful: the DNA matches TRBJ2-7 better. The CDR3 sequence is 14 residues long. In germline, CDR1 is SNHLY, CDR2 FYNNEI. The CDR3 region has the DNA TGTGCCAGCAACCTTGAACACAGGGGCTACGAGCAGTACTTC. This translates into CASNLEHRGYEQYF.

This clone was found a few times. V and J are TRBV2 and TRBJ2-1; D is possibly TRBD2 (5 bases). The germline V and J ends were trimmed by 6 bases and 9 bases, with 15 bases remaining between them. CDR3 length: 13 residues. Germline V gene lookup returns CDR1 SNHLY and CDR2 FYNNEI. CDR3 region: CASSHPTSSEQFF. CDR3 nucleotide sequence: TGTGCCAGCAGCCACCCCACTAGTTCTGAGCAGTTCTTC.

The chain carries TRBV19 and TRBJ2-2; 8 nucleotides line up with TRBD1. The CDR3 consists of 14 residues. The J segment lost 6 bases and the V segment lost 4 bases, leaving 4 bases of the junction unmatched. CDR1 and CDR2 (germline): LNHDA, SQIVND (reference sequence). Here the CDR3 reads CASSRTGPSGELFF. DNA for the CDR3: TGTGCCAGTAGTAGGACAGGGCCTTCCGGGGAGCTGTTTTTT. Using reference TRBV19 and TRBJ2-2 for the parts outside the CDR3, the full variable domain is DGGITQSPKYLFRKEGQNVTLSCEQNLNHDAMYWYRQDPGQGLRLIYYSQIVNDFQKGDIAEGYSVSREKKESFPLTVTSAQKNPTAFYLCASSRTGPSGELFFGEGSRLTVL.

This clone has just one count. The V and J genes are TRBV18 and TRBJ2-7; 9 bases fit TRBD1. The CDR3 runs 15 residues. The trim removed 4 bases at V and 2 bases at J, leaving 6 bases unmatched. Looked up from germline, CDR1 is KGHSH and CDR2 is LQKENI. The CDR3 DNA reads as TGTGCCAGCTCACGAGGACAGGGGTTCACCTACGAGCAGTACTTC. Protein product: CASSRGQGFTYEQYF.

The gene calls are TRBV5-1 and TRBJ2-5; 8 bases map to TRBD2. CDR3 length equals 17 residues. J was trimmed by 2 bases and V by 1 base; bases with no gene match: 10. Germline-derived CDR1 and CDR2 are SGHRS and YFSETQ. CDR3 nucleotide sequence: TGCGCCAGCAGCTTGCCCAGCGGGGGCAGAGGGCAAGAGACCCAGTACTTC. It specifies CASSLPSGGRGQETQYF.

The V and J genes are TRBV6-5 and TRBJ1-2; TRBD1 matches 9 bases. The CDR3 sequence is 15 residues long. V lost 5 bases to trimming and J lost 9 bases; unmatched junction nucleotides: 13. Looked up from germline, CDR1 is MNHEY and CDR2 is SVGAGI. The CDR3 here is CASSPFTTGGLSYTF. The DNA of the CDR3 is TGTGCCAGCAGTCCCTTTACGACAGGGGGTTTGAGCTACACCTTC.

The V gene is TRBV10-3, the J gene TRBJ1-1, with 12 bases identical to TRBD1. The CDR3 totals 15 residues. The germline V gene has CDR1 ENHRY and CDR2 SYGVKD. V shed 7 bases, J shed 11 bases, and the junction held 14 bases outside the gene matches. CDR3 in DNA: TGTGCCATCACCCCGGGGACAGGGGGCCTGGGGGCGGCTTTCTTT. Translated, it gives CAITPGTGGLGAAFF.

The CDR3: CSATGAEAFF. CDR3 DNA: TGCAGTGCCACAGGAGCAGAGGCTTTCTTT. V is TRBV20-1 and J is TRBJ1-1, with D perhaps TRBD1 (5 bases). The CDR3 sequence is 10 residues long. Trimming took 6 bases from V and 11 from J, leaving 13 bases between them. Germline CDR1 is DFQATT and CDR2 is SNEGSKA (reference sequence).

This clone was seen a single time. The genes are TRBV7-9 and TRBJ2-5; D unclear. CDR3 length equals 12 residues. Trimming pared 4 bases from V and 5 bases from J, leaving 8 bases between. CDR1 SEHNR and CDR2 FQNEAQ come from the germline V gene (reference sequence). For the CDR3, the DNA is TGTGCCAGCAGCTACCCCGGGGAGACCCAGTACTTC. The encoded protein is CASSYPGETQYF.

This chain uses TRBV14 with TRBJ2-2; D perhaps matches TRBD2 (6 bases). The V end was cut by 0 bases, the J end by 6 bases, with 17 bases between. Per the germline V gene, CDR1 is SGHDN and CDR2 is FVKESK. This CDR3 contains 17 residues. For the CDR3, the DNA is TGTGCCAGCAGCCAAGATCGACGGGGGACCGGATCCGGGGAGCTGTTTTTT. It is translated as CASSQDRRGTGSGELFF. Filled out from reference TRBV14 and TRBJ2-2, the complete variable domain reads EAGVTQFPSHSVIEKGQTVTLRCDPISGHDNLYWYRRVMGKEIKFLLHFVKESKQDESGMPNNRFLAERTGGTYSTLKVQPAELEDSGVYFCASSQDRRGTGSGELFFGEGSRLTVL.

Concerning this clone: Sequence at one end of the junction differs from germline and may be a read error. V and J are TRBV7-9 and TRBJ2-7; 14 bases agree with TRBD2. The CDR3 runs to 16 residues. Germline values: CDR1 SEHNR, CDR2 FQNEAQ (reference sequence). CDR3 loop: CSSSTSRLAGGSEQYF. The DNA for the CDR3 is TGTTCCAGCAGCACCTCACGACTAGCGGGGGGGTCGGAGCAGTACTTC.

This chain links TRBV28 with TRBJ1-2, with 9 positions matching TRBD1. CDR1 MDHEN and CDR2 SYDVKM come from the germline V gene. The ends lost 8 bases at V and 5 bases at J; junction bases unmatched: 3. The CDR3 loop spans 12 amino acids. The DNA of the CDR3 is TGTGCCAGCGTGACAGGGGGGTATGGCTACACCTTC. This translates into CASVTGGYGYTF.

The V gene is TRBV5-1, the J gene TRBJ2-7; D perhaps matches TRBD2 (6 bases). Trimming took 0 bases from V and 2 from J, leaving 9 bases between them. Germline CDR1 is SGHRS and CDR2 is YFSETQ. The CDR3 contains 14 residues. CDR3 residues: CASSLAGSAYEQYF. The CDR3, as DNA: TGCGCCAGCAGCTTGGCCGGGAGCGCCTACGAGCAGTACTTC.

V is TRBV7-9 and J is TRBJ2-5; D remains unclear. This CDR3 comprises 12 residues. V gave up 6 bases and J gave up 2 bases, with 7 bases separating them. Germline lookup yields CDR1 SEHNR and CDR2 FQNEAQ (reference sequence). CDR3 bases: TGTGCCAGCAGTCTAGGTCAAGAGACCCAGTACTTC. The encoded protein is CASSLGQETQYF. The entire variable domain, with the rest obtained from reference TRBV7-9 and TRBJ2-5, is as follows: DTGVSQNPRHKITKRGQNVTFRCDPISEHNRLYWYRQTLGQGPEFLTYFQNEAQLEKSRLLSDRFSAERPKGSFSTLEIQRTEQGDSAMYLCASSLGQETQYFGPGTRLLVL.